This TCR beta chain was sequenced for a study of identical twins. Trimming took off 0 bases at V and 4 bases at J, with 13 bases between the two ends. This CDR3 is built from 16 residues. The V gene's germline CDR1 is SGHRS and CDR2 YFSETQ. All donors were healthy, and all were Caucasian. TCRdb used MiXCR to reprocess the 5' RACE reads, holding one entry per CDR3 protein. This table holds 500,000 to 550,000 distinct CDR3 sequences, roughly a fifth found once. This sample also appeared in a second study, on T cells expressing NK-cell markers. That study adds: Seven sequenced donors out of eight were HCMV-seropositive, one seronegative. In a handful of donors, dominant clonotypes made up about 25-60.1% of CD3+CD56-NKG2C+ cells.

The sequenced sample consisted of CD4+ T cells sorted from blood. This chain links TRBV5-1 with TRBJ2-2; TRBD2 is a possible D gene (5 bases). This receptor was obtained from a woman aged 18-29 years in good health. The CDR3 loop reads CASSLVAQRGTGELFF. Written as DNA, the CDR3 is TGCGCCAGCAGCTTGGTCGCTCAACGGGGCACCGGGGAGCTGTTTTTT.